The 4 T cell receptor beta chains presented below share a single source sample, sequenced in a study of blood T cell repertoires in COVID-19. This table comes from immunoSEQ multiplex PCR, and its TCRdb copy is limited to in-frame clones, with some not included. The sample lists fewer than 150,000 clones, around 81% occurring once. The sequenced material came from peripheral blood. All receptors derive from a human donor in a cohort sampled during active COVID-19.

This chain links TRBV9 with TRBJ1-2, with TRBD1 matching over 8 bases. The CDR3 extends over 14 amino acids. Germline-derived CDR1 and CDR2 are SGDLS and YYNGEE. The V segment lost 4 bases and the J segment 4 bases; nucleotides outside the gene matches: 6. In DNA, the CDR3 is TGTGCCAGCAGCCCGGTACAGGGGGGCTATGGCTACACCTTC. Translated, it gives CASSPVQGGYGYTF.

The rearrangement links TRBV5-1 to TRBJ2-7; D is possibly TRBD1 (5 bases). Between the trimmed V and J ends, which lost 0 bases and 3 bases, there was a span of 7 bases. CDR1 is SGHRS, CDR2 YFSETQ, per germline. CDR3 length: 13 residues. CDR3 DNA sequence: TGCGCCAGCAGCTTGGCAGGGTTCTACGAGCAGTACTTC. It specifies CASSLAGFYEQYF.

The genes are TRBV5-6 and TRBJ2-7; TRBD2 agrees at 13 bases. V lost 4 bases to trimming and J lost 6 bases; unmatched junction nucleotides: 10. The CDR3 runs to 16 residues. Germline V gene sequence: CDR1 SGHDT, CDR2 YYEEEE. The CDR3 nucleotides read TGTGCCAGCAGCGTTCGTGGACTAGCGGGGGTCGCCGAGCAGTACTTC. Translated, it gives CASSVRGLAGVAEQYF.

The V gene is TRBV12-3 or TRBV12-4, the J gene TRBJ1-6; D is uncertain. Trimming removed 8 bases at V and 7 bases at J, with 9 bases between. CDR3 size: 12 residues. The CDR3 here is CASGYSNSPLHF. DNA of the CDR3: TGTGCCAGCGGATACAGCAATTCACCCCTCCACTTT.